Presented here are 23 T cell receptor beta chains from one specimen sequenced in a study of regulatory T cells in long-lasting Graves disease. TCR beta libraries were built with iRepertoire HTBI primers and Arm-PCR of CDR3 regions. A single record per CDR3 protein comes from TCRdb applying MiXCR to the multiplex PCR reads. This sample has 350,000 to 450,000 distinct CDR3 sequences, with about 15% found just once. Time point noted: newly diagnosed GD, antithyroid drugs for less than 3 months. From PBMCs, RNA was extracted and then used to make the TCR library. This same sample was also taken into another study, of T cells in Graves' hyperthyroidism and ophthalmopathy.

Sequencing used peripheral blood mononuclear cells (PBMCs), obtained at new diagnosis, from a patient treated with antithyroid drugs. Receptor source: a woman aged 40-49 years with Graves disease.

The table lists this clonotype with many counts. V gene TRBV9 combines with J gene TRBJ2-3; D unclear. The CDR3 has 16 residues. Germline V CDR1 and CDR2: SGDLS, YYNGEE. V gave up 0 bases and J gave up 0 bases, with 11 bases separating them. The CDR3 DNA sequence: TGTGCCAGCAGCGTAGGCCCTGGGCAGAGCACAGATACGCAGTATTTT. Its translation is CASSVGPGQSTDTQYF.

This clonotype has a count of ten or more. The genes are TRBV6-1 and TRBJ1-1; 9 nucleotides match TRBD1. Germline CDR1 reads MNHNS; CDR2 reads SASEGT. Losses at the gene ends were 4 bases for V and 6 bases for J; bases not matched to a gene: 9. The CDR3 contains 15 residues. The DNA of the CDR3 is TGTGCCAGCAGTGTGACAGGGGGAAGGTCCGCTGAAGCTTTCTTT. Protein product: CASSVTGGRSAEAFF.

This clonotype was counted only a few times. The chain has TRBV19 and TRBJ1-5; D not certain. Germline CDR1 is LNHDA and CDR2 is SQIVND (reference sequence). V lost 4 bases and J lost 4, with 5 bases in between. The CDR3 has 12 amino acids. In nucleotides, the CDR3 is TGTGCCAGTAGTAAACAGAATCAGCCCCAGCATTTT. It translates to CASSKQNQPQHF.

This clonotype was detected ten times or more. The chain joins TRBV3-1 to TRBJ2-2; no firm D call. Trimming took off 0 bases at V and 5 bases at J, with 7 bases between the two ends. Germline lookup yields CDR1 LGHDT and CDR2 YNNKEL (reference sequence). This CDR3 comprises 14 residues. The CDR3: CASSQDWATGELFF. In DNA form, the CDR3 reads TGTGCCAGCAGCCAAGATTGGGCAACCGGGGAGCTGTTTTTT.

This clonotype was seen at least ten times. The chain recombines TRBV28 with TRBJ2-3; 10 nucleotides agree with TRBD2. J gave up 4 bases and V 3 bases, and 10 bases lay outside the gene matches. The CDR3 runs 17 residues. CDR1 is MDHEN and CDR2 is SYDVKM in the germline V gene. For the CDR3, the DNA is TGTGCCAGCAGTTTTGGACTAGCGGAGGGCGGCCCAGATACGCAGTATTTT. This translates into CASSFGLAEGGPDTQYF.

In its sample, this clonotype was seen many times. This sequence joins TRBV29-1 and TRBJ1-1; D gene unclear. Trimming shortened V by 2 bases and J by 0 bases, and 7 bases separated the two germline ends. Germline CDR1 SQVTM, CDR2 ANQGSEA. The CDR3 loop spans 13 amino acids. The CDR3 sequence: CSVEKRMNTEAFF. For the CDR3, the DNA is TGCAGCGTTGAAAAGAGAATGAACACTGAAGCTTTCTTT. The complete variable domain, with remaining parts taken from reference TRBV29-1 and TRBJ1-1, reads SAVISQKPSRDICQRGTSLTIQCQVDSQVTMMFWYRQQPGQSLTLIATANQGSEATYESGFVIDKFPISRPNLTFSTLTVSNMSPEDSSIYLCSVEKRMNTEAFFGQGTRLTVV.

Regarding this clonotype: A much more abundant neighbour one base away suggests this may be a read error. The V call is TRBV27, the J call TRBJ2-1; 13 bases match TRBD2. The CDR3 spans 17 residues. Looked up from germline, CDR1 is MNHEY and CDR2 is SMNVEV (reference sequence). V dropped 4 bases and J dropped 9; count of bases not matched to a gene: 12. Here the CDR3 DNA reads TGTGCCAGCAGTTCGCTGTTAACTAGCGGGAGGGGGAGTGAGCAGTTCTTC. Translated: CASSSLLTSGRGSEQFF.

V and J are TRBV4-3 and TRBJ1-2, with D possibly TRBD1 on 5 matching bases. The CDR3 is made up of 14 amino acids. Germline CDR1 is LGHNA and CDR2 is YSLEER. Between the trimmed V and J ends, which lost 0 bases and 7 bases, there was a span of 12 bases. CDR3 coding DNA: TGCGCCAGCAGCCAAGATCGAGGGGCGCTTGGCTACACCTTC. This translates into CASSQDRGALGYTF.

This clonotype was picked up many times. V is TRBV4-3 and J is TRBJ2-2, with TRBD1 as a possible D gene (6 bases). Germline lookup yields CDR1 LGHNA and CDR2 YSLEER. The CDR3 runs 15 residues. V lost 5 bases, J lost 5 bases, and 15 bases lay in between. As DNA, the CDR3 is TGCGCCAGCAGCAAAACAGACAGGTTGACCGGGGAGCTGTTTTTT. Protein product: CASSKTDRLTGELFF.

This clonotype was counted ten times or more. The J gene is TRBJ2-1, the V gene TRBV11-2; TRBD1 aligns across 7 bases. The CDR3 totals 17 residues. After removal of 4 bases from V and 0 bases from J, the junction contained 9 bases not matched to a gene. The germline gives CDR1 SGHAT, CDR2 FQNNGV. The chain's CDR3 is CASSSSQGGFSYNEQFF. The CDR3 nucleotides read TGTGCCAGCAGCTCATCCCAAGGGGGCTTCTCCTACAATGAGCAGTTCTTC.

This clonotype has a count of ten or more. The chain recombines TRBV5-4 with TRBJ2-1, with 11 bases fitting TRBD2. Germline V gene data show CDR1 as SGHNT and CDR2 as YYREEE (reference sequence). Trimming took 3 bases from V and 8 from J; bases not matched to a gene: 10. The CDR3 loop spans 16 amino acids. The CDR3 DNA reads TGTGCCAGCAGCTACCATACTAGCGGGAGTGGTGATGAGCAGTTCTTC. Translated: CASSYHTSGSGDEQFF.

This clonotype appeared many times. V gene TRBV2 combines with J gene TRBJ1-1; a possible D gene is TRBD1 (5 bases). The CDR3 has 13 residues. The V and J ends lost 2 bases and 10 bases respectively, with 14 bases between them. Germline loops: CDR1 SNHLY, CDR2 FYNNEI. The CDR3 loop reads CASSELGGTGAFF. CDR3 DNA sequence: TGTGCCAGCAGTGAATTGGGGGGGACGGGAGCTTTCTTT. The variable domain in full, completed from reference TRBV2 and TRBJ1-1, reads EPEVTQTPSHQVTQMGQEVILRCVPISNHLYFYWYRQILGQKVEFLVSFYNNEISEKSEIFDDQFSVERPDGSNFTLKIRSTKLEDSAMYFCASSELGGTGAFFGQGTRLTVV.

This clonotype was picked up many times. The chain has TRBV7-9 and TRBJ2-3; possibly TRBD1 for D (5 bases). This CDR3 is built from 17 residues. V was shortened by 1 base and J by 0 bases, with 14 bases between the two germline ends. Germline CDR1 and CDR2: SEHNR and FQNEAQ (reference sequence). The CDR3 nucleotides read TGTGCCAGCAGCTTAGAGTTCAGGGCGACTAGCACAGATACGCAGTATTTT. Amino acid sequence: CASSLEFRATSTDTQYF.

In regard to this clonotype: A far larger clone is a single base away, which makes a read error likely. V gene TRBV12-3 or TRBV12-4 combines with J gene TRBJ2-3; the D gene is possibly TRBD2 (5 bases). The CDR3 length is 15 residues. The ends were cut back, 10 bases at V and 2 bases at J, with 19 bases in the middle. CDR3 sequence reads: CAIPLPAETTDTQYF. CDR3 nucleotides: TGTGCCATACCATTACCAGCGGAGACCACAGATACGCAGTATTTT.

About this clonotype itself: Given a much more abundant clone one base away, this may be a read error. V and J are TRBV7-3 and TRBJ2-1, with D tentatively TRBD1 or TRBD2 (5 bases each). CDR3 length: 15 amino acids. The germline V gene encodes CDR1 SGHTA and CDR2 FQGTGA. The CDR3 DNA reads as TGTGCCAGCAGCTTAATGAGGGGCTCCTACAATGAGCAGCTCTTC. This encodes CASSLMRGSYNEQLF.

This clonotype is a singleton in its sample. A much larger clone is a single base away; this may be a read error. The CDR3 sequence is CASSLSGSDSPPSTDTQYF. The CDR3 region has the DNA TGTGCCAGCAGTTTATCGGGTTCAGATTCTCCTCCAAGCACAGATACGCAGTATTTT. This sequence joins TRBV7-9 and TRBJ2-3; D unresolved. Germline V gene sequence: CDR1 SEHNR, CDR2 FQNEAQ (reference sequence). V was cut by 6 bases and J by 0 bases, with 25 bases left in between. The CDR3 sequence is 19 residues long.

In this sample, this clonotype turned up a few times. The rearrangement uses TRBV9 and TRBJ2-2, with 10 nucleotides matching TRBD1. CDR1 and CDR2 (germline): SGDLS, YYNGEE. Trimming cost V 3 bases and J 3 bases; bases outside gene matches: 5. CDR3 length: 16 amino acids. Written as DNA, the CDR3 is TGTGCCAGCAGCGCCGGGACAGGGGACTACACCGGGGAGCTGTTTTTT. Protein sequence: CASSAGTGDYTGELFF.

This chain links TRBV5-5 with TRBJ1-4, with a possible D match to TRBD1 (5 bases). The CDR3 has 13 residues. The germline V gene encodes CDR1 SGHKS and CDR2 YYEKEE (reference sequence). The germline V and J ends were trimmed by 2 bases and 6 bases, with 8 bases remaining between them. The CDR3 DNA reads TGTGCCAGCAGCTTTGGGGCAGATGAAAAACTGTTTTTT. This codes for CASSFGADEKLFF.

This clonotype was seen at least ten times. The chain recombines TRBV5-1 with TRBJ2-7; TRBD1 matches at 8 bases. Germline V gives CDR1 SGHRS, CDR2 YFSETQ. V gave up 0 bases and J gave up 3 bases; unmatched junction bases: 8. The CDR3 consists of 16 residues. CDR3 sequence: CASSLGLGQDIYEQYF. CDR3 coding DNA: TGCGCCAGCAGCTTGGGGCTGGGACAGGACATCTACGAGCAGTACTTC.

The CDR3 region has the DNA TGCAGTGCTAGAGGTTACAGTCTCGGTTCACCCCTCCACTTT. Translating gives CSARGYSLGSPLHF. The chain couples TRBV20-1 to TRBJ1-6; D is unresolved. The V gene lost 1 base and the J gene lost 9 bases, with 13 bases spanning the gap. The CDR3 loop spans 14 amino acids. Germline CDR1 is DFQATT and CDR2 is SNEGSKA (reference sequence).

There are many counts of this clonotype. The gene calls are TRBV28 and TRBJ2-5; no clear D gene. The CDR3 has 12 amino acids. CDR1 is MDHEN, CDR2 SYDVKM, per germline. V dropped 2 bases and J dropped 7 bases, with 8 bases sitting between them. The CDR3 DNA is TGTGCCAGCAGTTTAAATAAGGGGACCCAGTACTTC. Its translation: CASSLNKGTQYF.

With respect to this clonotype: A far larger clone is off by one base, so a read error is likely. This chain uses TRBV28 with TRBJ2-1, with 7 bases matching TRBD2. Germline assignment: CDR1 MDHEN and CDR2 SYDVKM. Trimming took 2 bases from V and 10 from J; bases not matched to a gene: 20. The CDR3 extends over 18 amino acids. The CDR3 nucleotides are TGTGCCAGCAGTTTAAACCCCTTAAGCGGGACCCCCTTCTACGAGCAGTTCTTC. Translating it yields CASSLNPLSGTPFYEQFF.

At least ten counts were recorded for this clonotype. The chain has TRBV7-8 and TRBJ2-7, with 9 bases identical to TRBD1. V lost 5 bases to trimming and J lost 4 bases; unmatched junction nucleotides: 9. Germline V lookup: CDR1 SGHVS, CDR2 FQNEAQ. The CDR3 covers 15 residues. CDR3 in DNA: TGTGCCAGCAGCCTGCCGGGACAGGGCGAATACGAGCAGTACTTC. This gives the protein CASSLPGQGEYEQYF.